Shown below are 24 T cell receptor beta chains from a single sample sequenced in a study of lymphopenia after photon versus proton radiotherapy. Measured with immunoSEQ multiplex PCR; TCRdb has only the in-frame clones, and not every one. The sample consists of some 20,000 clones, around 85% of them appearing once. The sequencing here drew on peripheral blood, taken from a patient treated with proton-based radiotherapy. These receptors all come from a man aged 70 or older with pancreatic cancer.

The chain links TRBV21-1 to TRBJ2-2; the D call TRBD1 from the table was never checked on the DNA. TRBV21-1 is deemed a pseudogene. The CDR3 covers 15 residues. CDR3 region: CASRLTTGLTGELFF. The CDR3 nucleotides are TGTGCCAGCAGGCTTACGACAGGCTTGACCGGGGAGCTGTTTTTT.

Written as DNA, the CDR3 is TGTGCCAGCAGGAACAGGGTCAGGGATTCACCCCTCCACTTT. Its translation: CASRNRVRDSPLHF. J is TRBJ1-6 and V is TRBV6-5; a weak D match, TRBD1 (6 bases). V was trimmed by 6 bases and J by 8 bases, leaving 14 bases between them. The CDR3 loop spans 14 amino acids. In germline, CDR1 is MNHEY, CDR2 SVGAGI.

This chain uses TRBV5-1 with TRBJ1-3; D call uncertain. Germline values: CDR1 SGHRS, CDR2 YFSETQ. Trimming removed 4 bases from V and 5 bases from J, with 10 bases in between. This CDR3 has 13 residues. The chain's CDR3 is CASSPGNRNTIYF. Here the CDR3 DNA reads TGCGCCAGCAGCCCTGGGAATAGAAACACCATATATTTT.

The chain employs TRBV9 and TRBJ2-7; weak D call: TRBD1 (5 bases). V was cut by 3 bases and J by 4 bases, with 14 bases left in between. This CDR3 has 14 amino acids. CDR1 and CDR2 (germline): SGDLS, YYNGEE. CDR3 bases: TGTGCCAGCAGCGGAAGGGGTATAGGGTACGAGCAGTACTTC. Amino acids: CASSGRGIGYEQYF.

The chain links TRBV30 to TRBJ2-5, with D possibly matching TRBD2 (6 bases). TRBJ2-7 explains the end of the DNA better; the J call may be wrong. Germline V lookup: CDR1 GTSNPN, CDR2 SVGIG (reference sequence). This CDR3 is 13 amino acids long. CDR3 coding DNA: TGTGCCTGGAACCCGGGGGATACCTACGAGCAGTACTTC. Its translation is CAWNPGDTYEQYF.

The J gene is TRBJ2-5, the V gene TRBV2, with 7 bases fitting TRBD1. V lost 6 bases, J lost 1 base, and 2 bases stayed unmatched. From germline, CDR1 is SNHLY and CDR2 FYNNEI. The CDR3 is 13 amino acids. The CDR3 DNA sequence: TGTGCCAGCAGACAGGGGTCCCAAGAGACCCAGTACTTC. Translated: CASRQGSQETQYF.

In this sample, this clone turned up once. The DNA of the CDR3 is TGTGCCAGTAGCTGGGGCACCTCGGGAACTAATGAAAAACTGTTTTTT. This gives the protein CASSWGTSGTNEKLFF. The chain has TRBV19 and TRBJ1-4, with a tentative D call TRBD1 (5 bases). Per germline, CDR1 LNHDA and CDR2 SQIVND (reference sequence). The CDR3 is 16 residues long. The V end was cut by 6 bases, the J end by 1 base, with 15 bases between.

The rearrangement links TRBV7-9 to TRBJ2-7, with 11 bases fitting TRBD2. The germline V gene encodes CDR1 SEHNR and CDR2 FQNEAQ (reference sequence). Trimming took 1 base from V and 2 from J; bases not matched to a gene: 1. CDR3 length: 15 amino acids. CDR3 region: CASSLVAGGPYEQYF. The CDR3, as DNA: TGTGCCAGCAGCTTAGTAGCGGGAGGGCCCTACGAGCAGTACTTC.

J is TRBJ1-5 and V is TRBV18; 7 bases agree with TRBD1. Trimming cost V 1 base and J 6 bases; bases outside gene matches: 6. Germline CDR1 KGHSH, CDR2 LQKENI. This CDR3 spans 15 amino acids. CDR3 region: CASSPREGAIQPQHF. The CDR3 DNA reads as TGTGCCAGCTCACCACGGGAGGGGGCAATTCAGCCCCAGCATTTT.

J is TRBJ1-3 and V is TRBV13; D perhaps matches TRBD1 (5 bases). This CDR3 region has 21 residues. The V gene lost 3 bases and the J gene lost 0 bases, with 27 bases spanning the gap. Germline CDR1 reads PRHDT; CDR2 reads FYEKMQ (reference sequence). CDR3: CASSFRRWSGGVSSSGNTIYF. The CDR3 DNA follows: TGTGCCAGCAGCTTTAGGAGGTGGAGTGGGGGAGTCTCGAGCTCTGGAAACACCATATATTTT.

The J gene is TRBJ2-6, the V gene TRBV29-1, with D possibly matching TRBD2 (6 bases). CDR3 length: 15 amino acids. CDR1 is SQVTM, CDR2 ANQGSEA, per germline. Trimming took off 6 bases at V and 1 base at J, with 13 bases between the two ends. CDR3 sequence: CSVLPGVSGANVLTF. The CDR3 nucleotides are TGCAGCGTACTCCCGGGAGTATCTGGGGCCAACGTCCTGACTTTC. The whole variable domain, remainder taken from reference TRBV29-1 and TRBJ2-6, is SAVISQKPSRDICQRGTSLTIQCQVDSQVTMMFWYRQQPGQSLTLIATANQGSEATYESGFVIDKFPISRPNLTFSTLTVSNMSPEDSSIYLCSVLPGVSGANVLTFGAGSRLTVL.

The rearrangement joins TRBV2 to TRBJ2-5; no clear D gene. V shed 1 base and J shed 4 bases, with 10 bases lying between them. From germline, CDR1 is SNHLY and CDR2 FYNNEI. The CDR3 is 14 residues long. CDR3 loop: CASSEGGLRETQYF. CDR3 sequence (DNA): TGTGCCAGCAGTGAAGGTGGCTTGAGAGAGACCCAGTACTTC. Supplemented by reference TRBV2 and TRBJ2-5, the full variable domain reads EPEVTQTPSHQVTQMGQEVILRCVPISNHLYFYWYRQILGQKVEFLVSFYNNEISEKSEIFDDQFSVERPDGSNFTLKIRSTKLEDSAMYFCASSEGGLRETQYFGPGTRLLVL.

This clone was seen a handful of times. The genes are TRBV6-1 and TRBJ1-1, with D maybe TRBD1 (5 bases). The CDR3 is 13 residues long. The V end lost 6 bases, the J end lost 1 base, and 9 bases lay between the germline ends. CDR1 is MNHNS and CDR2 is SASEGT in the germline V gene. In nucleotides, the CDR3 is TGTGCCAGCAGCTATGGGGGGAACACTGAAGCTTTCTTT. It yields the protein CASSYGGNTEAFF.

J is TRBJ1-1 and V is TRBV27; D call uncertain. Germline V gene data show CDR1 as MNHEY and CDR2 as SMNVEV (reference sequence). The CDR3 extends over 18 amino acids. The germline V and J ends were trimmed by 0 bases and 0 bases, with 17 bases remaining between them. Written as DNA, the CDR3 is TGTGCCAGCAGTTTATCCCCCCTAGTGAGAGATTTGAACACTGAAGCTTTCTTT. It yields the protein CASSLSPLVRDLNTEAFF.

This clone was recorded once. This chain joins TRBV6-1 and TRBJ2-4; TRBD1 might be the D (6 bases). From germline, CDR1 is MNHNS and CDR2 SASEGT. V was pared by 4 bases and J by 1 base, with 14 bases between. The CDR3 has 16 amino acids. In DNA form, the CDR3 reads TGTGCCAGCAGTGGGACAGAATTTCTCGCCAAAAACATTCAGTACTTC. Protein sequence: CASSGTEFLAKNIQYF.

The chain uses TRBV5-1 and TRBJ2-2; tentative D call: TRBD2 (5 bases). The CDR3 length is 14 residues. V dropped 4 bases and J dropped 6 bases, with 13 bases sitting between them. Germline V gene sequence: CDR1 SGHRS, CDR2 YFSETQ. DNA of the CDR3: TGCGCCAGCAGCACGAGAGGGTTGGCCGGGGAGCTGTTTTTT. It is translated as CASSTRGLAGELFF.

The chain combines TRBV4-1 with TRBJ2-7, with TRBD1 identical over 9 bases. Germline CDR1 reads MGHRA; CDR2 reads YSYEKL. J lost 1 base, V lost 6 bases, and 7 bases had no gene match. The CDR3 sequence is 15 residues long. CDR3 sequence: CASSYPGTGSYEQYF. The CDR3 DNA follows: TGCGCCAGCAGTTATCCCGGGACAGGGTCCTACGAGCAGTACTTC.

The chain employs TRBV18 and TRBJ1-1; a possible D gene is TRBD1 (6 bases). Germline V CDR1 and CDR2: KGHSH, LQKENI. The length of the CDR3 is 13 residues. V gave up 3 bases and J gave up 8 bases, with 13 bases separating them. Here the CDR3 DNA reads TGTGCCAGCTCACCTACACGACAGGACGAAGCTTTCTTT. Amino acids: CASSPTRQDEAFF.

This clone was picked up a small number of times. The chain has TRBV10-2 and TRBJ2-7; D is possibly TRBD1 (6 bases). The ends were cut back, 0 bases at V and 3 bases at J, with 12 bases in the middle. CDR3 size: 15 residues. Germline lookup yields CDR1 WSHSY and CDR2 SAAADI. CDR3 sequence: CASSESKGRGYEQYF. CDR3 bases: TGCGCCAGCAGTGAGTCGAAAGGCAGGGGCTACGAGCAGTACTTC.

V gene TRBV14 combines with J gene TRBJ2-7; D is undetermined. Germline CDR1 is SGHDN and CDR2 is FVKESK. The length of the CDR3 is 13 residues. V gave up 0 bases and J gave up 9 bases, with 12 bases separating them. CDR3 nucleotides: TGTGCCAGCAGCCAAGATCTCGATTCGCGGCAGTACTTC. Amino acids: CASSQDLDSRQYF.

The rearrangement links TRBV19 to TRBJ2-7; 11 positions match TRBD1. The CDR3 consists of 14 residues. The germline V gene encodes CDR1 LNHDA and CDR2 SQIVND (reference sequence). V trimming: 6 bases; J trimming: 3 bases; junction bases outside the gene matches: 4. The CDR3 region has the DNA TGTGCCAGTAGCTCCGGGACAGGGGGCTACGAGCAGTACTTC. Protein sequence: CASSSGTGGYEQYF.

V is TRBV19 and J is TRBJ2-7; 8 bases fit TRBD1. With 2 bases clipped from V and 2 bases from J, the junction kept 5 bases outside the gene matches. CDR3 size: 15 residues. Germline loops: CDR1 LNHDA, CDR2 SQIVND (reference sequence). The CDR3 protein is CASSIKGTGAYEQYF. The CDR3, as DNA: TGTGCCAGTAGTATAAAGGGGACAGGAGCCTACGAGCAGTACTTC. Based on the CDR3 plus reference TRBV19 and TRBJ2-7, the full variable domain is DGGITQSPKYLFRKEGQNVTLSCEQNLNHDAMYWYRQDPGQGLRLIYYSQIVNDFQKGDIAEGYSVSREKKESFPLTVTSAQKNPTAFYLCASSIKGTGAYEQYFGPGTRLTVT.

A few counts support this clone. The gene calls are TRBV12-5 and TRBJ1-1, with no clear D. Trimming removed 5 bases from V and 11 bases from J, with 12 bases in between. Germline-derived CDR1 and CDR2 are LGHNT and FRNRAP. This CDR3 comprises 11 residues. This chain's CDR3 is CASGAYRGAFF. CDR3 DNA sequence: TGTGCTAGTGGTGCGTACAGAGGGGCTTTCTTT.

CDR3 in amino acids: CASSLGHLSRGADTQYF. Here the CDR3 DNA reads TGCGCCAGCAGCTTGGGACATCTCTCAAGAGGCGCAGATACGCAGTATTTT. The rearrangement uses TRBV5-1 and TRBJ2-3; D is ambiguous. The V gene's germline CDR1 is SGHRS and CDR2 YFSETQ. The CDR3 has 17 residues. The germline V and J ends were trimmed by 0 bases and 4 bases, with 18 bases remaining between them.